Listed below are T cell receptor beta chains from one sample, sequenced in a study of beta chain features in type 1 diabetes. This table comes from immunoSEQ multiplex PCR, and its TCRdb copy is limited to in-frame clones, with some not included. The profile shows 250,000 to 350,000 clones, around 15% of them singletons. What was sequenced was central memory CD4+ T cells from blood. The receptors stem from a man younger than 40 in good health. Each CDR3 is given with its conserved first and last residue. The order of the fields is D gene, V gene, clone size, J gene, CDR3 DNA, CDR3 protein. A D gene is named only where the DNA matches it firmly. Some rows have no size entry. The others give once, few or many, or a class for an expanded clone.

-	TRBV5-8	few	TRBJ1-5	TGTGCCAGCAGCACTGACCCGGGGGGCAATCAGCCCCAGCATTTT	CASSTDPGGNQPQHF
-	TRBV15	few	TRBJ1-5	TGTGCCACCAGCAGACGACCGAGCAATCAGCCCCAGCATTTT	CATSRRPSNQPQHF
-	TRBV6-1	-	TRBJ2-5	TGTGCCAGCAGGGTCACAGGGAACTCAGAGGAGACCCAGTACTTC	CASRVTGNSEETQYF
-	TRBV7-2	few	TRBJ2-7	TGTGCCAGCAGCCTGAGCTCCTACGAGCAGTACTTC	CASSLSSYEQYF
-	TRBV14	-	TRBJ1-1	TGTGCCAGCAGCCAATTCGATCTGGGCGTATATACTGAAGCTTTCTTT	CASSQFDLGVYTEAFF
TRBD2	TRBV5-1	-	TRBJ2-1	TGCGCCAGCAGCTTGGGAGGGACTAGCGCCAATGAGCAGTTCTTC	CASSLGGTSANEQFF
-	TRBV5-6	-	TRBJ2-1	TGTGCCAGCAGCCCAGCAGGGGTGGGAAACAATGAGCAGTTCTTC	CASSPAGVGNNEQFF
-	TRBV27	many	TRBJ2-1	TGTGCCAGCAGTTTGGCTGGGAAACCCTACAATGAGCAGTTCTTC	CASSLAGKPYNEQFF
TRBD2	TRBV15	-	TRBJ2-1	TGTGCCACCAGCTGGCTAGCGGGGGTGGATGAGCAGTTCTTC	CATSWLAGVDEQFF
-	TRBV6-5	-	TRBJ2-1	TGTGCCAGTGGCTACAACTACAATGAGCAGTTCTTC	CASGYNYNEQFF
-	TRBV6-6	few	TRBJ2-1	TGTGCCAGCAGCTCATCGGACAGAAATGAGCAGTTCTTC	CASSSSDRNEQFF
TRBD2	TRBV6-5	few	TRBJ2-5	TGTGCCAGCAGTTACTCGATTAGCGGGGCCCAAGAGACCCAGTACTTC	CASSYSISGAQETQYF
TRBD1	TRBV25-1	-	TRBJ2-2	TGTGCCAGCAGTGTCCGACAGGGGGCGAGAACCGGGGAGCTGTTTTTT	CASSVRQGARTGELFF
-	TRBV5-4	-	TRBJ1-5	TGTGCCAGCAGCTCCGGGGGGGCTCGGCAGCCCCAGCATTTT	CASSSGGARQPQHF
TRBD1	TRBV11-3	-	TRBJ1-6	TGTGCCAGCAGCTTGGACAGGCTATCACCCCTCCACTTT	CASSLDRLSPLHF
TRBD2	TRBV6-8	-	TRBJ2-3	TGTGCCAGCAGGAGGGGACTAGCGGGCACAGATACGCAGTATTTT	CASRRGLAGTDTQYF
-	TRBV5-5	-	TRBJ2-5	TGTGCCAGCAGCTTTAGGGAGACCCAGTACTTC	CASSFRETQYF
TRBD1	TRBV18	-	TRBJ1-6	TGTGCCAGCTCAAACAGTCCCGGGACAGTGACGGGGCCACCCCTCCACTTT	CASSNSPGTVTGPPLHF
TRBD2	TRBV5-1	-	TRBJ2-1	TGCGCCAGCAGCGCACCGGGACTAGCGGTCTACAATGAGCAGTTCTTC	CASSAPGLAVYNEQFF
TRBD1	TRBV11-2	few	TRBJ1-1	TGTGCCAGCAGCTTCTTCCGGGACAGGAACACTGAAGCTTTCTTT	CASSFFRDRNTEAFF
-	TRBV30	-	TRBJ1-5	TGTGCCTGGAGTGTAGGGGGACATAGCAATCAGCCCCAGCATTTT	CAWSVGGHSNQPQHF
-	TRBV28	-	TRBJ2-1	TGTGCCAGCAGTTCAGGGGGGTTTTACAATGAGCAGTTCTTC	CASSSGGFYNEQFF
-	TRBV6-1	-	TRBJ2-6	TGTGCCAGCATCTTATCTGGGGCCAACGTCCTGACTTTC	CASILSGANVLTF
TRBD2	TRBV11-3	few	TRBJ2-1	TGTGCCAGCAGCTTAGGGACTAGCAAGGGTGAGCAGTTCTTC	CASSLGTSKGEQFF
TRBD1	TRBV7-2	-	TRBJ1-2	TGTGCCAGCAGCCGACAGGGACGTAACTATGGCTACACCTTC	CASSRQGRNYGYTF
TRBD1	TRBV28	-	TRBJ1-4	TGTGCCAGCAGGCAGACAGGGGAATTTGAAAAACTGTTTTTT	CASRQTGEFEKLFF
TRBD1	TRBV7-9	few	TRBJ1-3	TGTGCCAGCAGCTTAGTTGCAGGGGGTGGAAACACCATATATTTT	CASSLVAGGGNTIYF
-	TRBV11-1	-	TRBJ1-1	TGTGCCAGCAGCTCACCGCAGGGGACGGAGATTGAAGCTTTCTTT	CASSSPQGTEIEAFF
TRBD1	TRBV7-2	few	TRBJ1-2	TGTGCCAGCAGCTTAGCAGACAGGGACCCTGGTCAGGACACCTTC	CASSLADRDPGQDTF
-	TRBV18	few	TRBJ1-1	TGTGCCAGCTCACCCCGACAGCTCCAAATGAACACTGAAGCTTTCTTT	CASSPRQLQMNTEAFF
TRBD1	TRBV13	-	TRBJ1-4	TGTGCCAGCCGGAGCCGCGACAGGGGAAATGAAAAACTGTTTTTT	CASRSRDRGNEKLFF
-	TRBV2	few	TRBJ1-4	TGTGCCAGCAGCGAGGACAGATTTAATGAAAAACTGTTTTTT	CASSEDRFNEKLFF
-	TRBV27	-	TRBJ1-1	TGTGCCAGCAGAGGGGCAGATGGTGGGGGGGGCCAAGCTTTCTTT	CASRGADGGGGQAFF
-	TRBV7-9	few	TRBJ2-1	TGTGCCAGCAGCGCTCAGGGGGGGCAGTTCTTC	CASSAQGGQFF
TRBD2	TRBV11-3	few	TRBJ2-1	TGTGCCAGCACTAAGCTAGCGGGATCAAACAATGAGCAGTTCTTC	CASTKLAGSNNEQFF
-	TRBV1	few	TRBJ1-4	TGCACCAGCAGCCAAGCACTAAAGGCAACTAATGAAAAACTGTTTTTT	CTSSQALKATNEKLFF
-	TRBV9	-	TRBJ1-4	TGTGCCAGCAGCGTACAGGGAGGTAATGAAAAACTGTTTTTT	CASSVQGGNEKLFF
TRBD2	TRBV5-1	-	TRBJ2-3	TGCGCCAGCAGCGAGGGCACTAGCGGGAAAACAGATACGCAGTATTTT	CASSEGTSGKTDTQYF
TRBD2	TRBV30	-	TRBJ2-3	TGTGCCTGGAGTGCCCCCAGGAGCGGGAGGTCCACAGATACGCAGTATTTT	CAWSAPRSGRSTDTQYF
-	TRBV7-3	-	TRBJ2-2	TGTGCCAGCAGCCCTAGACAGGGACTTAGCGCCCGGGGCACCGGGGAGCTGTTTTTT	CASSPRQGLSARGTGELFF
-	TRBV28	-	TRBJ1-2	TGTGCCAGCAGTTTATCGGACAGCTATGGCTACACCTTC	CASSLSDSYGYTF
-	TRBV4-2	many	TRBJ1-2	TGTGCCAGCAGCCAAGAACCTTCAGGGCGAACTATGGCTACAACCTTC	CASSQEPSGRTMATTF
TRBD1	TRBV10-3	-	TRBJ2-1	TGTGCCAGCAGTGAACGGGACAGAAGATACAATGAGCAGTTCTTC	CASSERDRRYNEQFF
TRBD1	TRBV11-3	few	TRBJ1-1	TGTGCCAGCAAAACAGGGGCCCTGAGTCCTGAAGCTTTCTTT	CASKTGALSPEAFF
-	TRBV9	few	TRBJ2-7	TGTGCCAGCAGCCGGGACACAGCCTCCTACGAGCAGTACTTC	CASSRDTASYEQYF
-	TRBV14	-	TRBJ2-5	TGTGCCAGCAGCCAAGGGCTTACAGCCTCGAGACAGGAGACCCAGTACTTC	CASSQGLTASRQETQYF
-	TRBV7-9	-	TRBJ2-1	TGTGCCAGCAGCCCATTAGGGGCAGTCAGCCCAAACAATGAGCAGTTCTTC	CASSPLGAVSPNNEQFF
TRBD1	TRBV4-3	-	TRBJ2-5	TGCGCCAGCAGCTATCAACAGGGGGCCGGGGAGACCCAGTACTTC	CASSYQQGAGETQYF
-	TRBV5-4	few	TRBJ2-2	TGTGCCAGCAGTCGTACAGGAATCACCGGGGAGCTGTTTTTT	CASSRTGITGELFF
-	TRBV7-9	many	TRBJ1-4	TGTGCCAGCAGCACTCGGGTTTCAACTAATGAAAAACTGTTTTTT	CASSTRVSTNEKLFF
TRBD2	TRBV5-5	few	TRBJ2-2	TGTGCCAGCAGCTTACTAGCGGGAAACACCGGGGAGCTGTTTTTT	CASSLLAGNTGELFF